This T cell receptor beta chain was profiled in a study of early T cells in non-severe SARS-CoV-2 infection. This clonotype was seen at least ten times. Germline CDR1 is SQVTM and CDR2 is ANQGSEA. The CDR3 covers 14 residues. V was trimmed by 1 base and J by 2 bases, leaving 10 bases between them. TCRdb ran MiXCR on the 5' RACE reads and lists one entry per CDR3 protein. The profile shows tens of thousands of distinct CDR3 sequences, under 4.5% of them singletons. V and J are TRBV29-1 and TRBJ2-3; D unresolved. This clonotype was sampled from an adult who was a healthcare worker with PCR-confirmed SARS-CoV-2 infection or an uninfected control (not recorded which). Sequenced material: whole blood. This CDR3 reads CSVEGGATTDTQYF. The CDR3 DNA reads TGCAGCGTTGAAGGAGGAGCTACCACAGATACGCAGTATTTT.